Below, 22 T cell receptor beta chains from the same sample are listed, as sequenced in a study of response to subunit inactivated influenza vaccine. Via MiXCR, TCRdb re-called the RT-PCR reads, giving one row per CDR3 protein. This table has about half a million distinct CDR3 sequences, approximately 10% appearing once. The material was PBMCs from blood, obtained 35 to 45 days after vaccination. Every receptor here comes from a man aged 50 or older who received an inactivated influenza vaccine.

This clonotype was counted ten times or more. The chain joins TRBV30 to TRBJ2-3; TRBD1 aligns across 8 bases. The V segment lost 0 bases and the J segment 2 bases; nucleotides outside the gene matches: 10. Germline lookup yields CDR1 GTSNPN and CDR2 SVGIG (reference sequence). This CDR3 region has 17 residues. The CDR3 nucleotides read TGTGCCTGGAGTGTAAGGGCGACAGGGGATCTCACAGATACGCAGTATTTT. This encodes CAWSVRATGDLTDTQYF.

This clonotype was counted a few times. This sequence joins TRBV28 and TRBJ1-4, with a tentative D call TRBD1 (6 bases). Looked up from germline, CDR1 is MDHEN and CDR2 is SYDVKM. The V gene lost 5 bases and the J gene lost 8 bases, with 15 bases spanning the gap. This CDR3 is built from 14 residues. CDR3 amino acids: CASSKGVTSEKLFF. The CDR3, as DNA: TGTGCCAGCAGTAAGGGGGTGACGAGCGAAAAACTGTTTTTT.

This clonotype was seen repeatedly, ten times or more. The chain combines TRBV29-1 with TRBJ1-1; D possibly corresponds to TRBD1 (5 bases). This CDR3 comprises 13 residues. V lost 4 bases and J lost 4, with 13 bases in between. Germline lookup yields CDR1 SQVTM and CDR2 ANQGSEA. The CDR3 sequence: CSVGRGGSTEAFF. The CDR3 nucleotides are TGCAGCGTTGGAAGGGGAGGGTCCACTGAAGCTTTCTTT.

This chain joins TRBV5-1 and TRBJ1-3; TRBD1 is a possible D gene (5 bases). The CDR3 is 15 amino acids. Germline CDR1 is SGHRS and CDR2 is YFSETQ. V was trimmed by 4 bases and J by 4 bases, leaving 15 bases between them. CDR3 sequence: CASSQRGGSGNTIYF. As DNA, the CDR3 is TGCGCCAGCAGCCAGAGGGGAGGGTCGGGAAACACCATATATTTT. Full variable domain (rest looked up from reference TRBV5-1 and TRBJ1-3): KAGVTQTPRYLIKTRGQQVTLSCSPISGHRSVSWYQQTPGQGLQFLFEYFSETQRNKGNFPGRFSGRQFSNSRSEMNVSTLELGDSALYLCASSQRGGSGNTIYFGEGSWLTVV.

The CDR3 sequence: CASSEGSGRAAYEQYF. CDR3 coding DNA: TGTGCCAGCAGTGAAGGTAGCGGGAGGGCCGCGTACGAGCAGTACTTC. V is TRBV2 and J is TRBJ2-7; 11 nucleotides line up with TRBD2. The CDR3 is 16 residues long. Germline CDR1 reads SNHLY; CDR2 reads FYNNEI. V was clipped by 1 base and J by 4 bases; unmatched bases: 6.

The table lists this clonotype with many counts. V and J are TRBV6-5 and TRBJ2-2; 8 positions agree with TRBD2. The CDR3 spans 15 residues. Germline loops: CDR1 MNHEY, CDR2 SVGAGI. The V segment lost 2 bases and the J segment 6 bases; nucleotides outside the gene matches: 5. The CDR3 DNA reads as TGTGCCAGCAGTTACCAGCGGCGGGAGGCCGGGGAGCTGTTTTTT. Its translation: CASSYQRREAGELFF.

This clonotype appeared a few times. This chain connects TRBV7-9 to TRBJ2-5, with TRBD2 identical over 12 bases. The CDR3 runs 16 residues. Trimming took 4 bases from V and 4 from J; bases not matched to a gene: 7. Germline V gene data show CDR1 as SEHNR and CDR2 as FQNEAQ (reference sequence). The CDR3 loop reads CASSSASSGRVETQYF. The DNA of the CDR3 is TGTGCCAGCAGCTCCGCTTCTAGCGGGAGGGTAGAGACCCAGTACTTC.

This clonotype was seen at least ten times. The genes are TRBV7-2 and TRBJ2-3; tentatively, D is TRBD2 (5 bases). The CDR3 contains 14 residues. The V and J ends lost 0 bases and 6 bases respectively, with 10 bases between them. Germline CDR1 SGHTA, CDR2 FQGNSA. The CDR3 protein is CASSLAGKSDTQYF. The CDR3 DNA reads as TGTGCCAGCAGCTTAGCCGGGAAGAGTGATACGCAGTATTTT.

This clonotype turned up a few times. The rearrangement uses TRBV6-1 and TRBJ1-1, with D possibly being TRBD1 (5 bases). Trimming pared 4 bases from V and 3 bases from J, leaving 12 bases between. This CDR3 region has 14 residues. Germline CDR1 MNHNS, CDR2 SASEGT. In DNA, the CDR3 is TGTGCCAGCAGTGTAAAGCCGGGGGACACTGAAGCTTTCTTT. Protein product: CASSVKPGDTEAFF.

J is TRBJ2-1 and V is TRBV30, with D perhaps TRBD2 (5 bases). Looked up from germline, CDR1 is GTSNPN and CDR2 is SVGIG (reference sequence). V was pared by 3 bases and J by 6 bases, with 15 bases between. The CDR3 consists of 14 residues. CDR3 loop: CAWRGSAGVNEQFF. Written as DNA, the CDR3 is TGTGCCTGGAGGGGGAGTGCTGGGGTCAATGAGCAGTTCTTC.

CDR3 region: CASSPLGQGMKTQYF. The CDR3 DNA sequence: TGTGCCAGCAGTCCACTGGGACAGGGAATGAAGACCCAGTACTTC. The chain combines TRBV27 with TRBJ2-5; TRBD1 matches at 9 bases. The germline CDR1 and CDR2 sequences are MNHEY and SMNVEV (reference sequence). The CDR3 has 15 residues. After removal of 5 bases from V and 6 bases from J, the junction contained 10 bases not matched to a gene.

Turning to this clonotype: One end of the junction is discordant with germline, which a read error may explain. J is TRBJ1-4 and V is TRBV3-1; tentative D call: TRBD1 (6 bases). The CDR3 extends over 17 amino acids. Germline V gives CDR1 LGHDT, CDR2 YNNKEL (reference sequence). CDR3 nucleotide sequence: TGTGCCAACAGCCTGTCCCCAGGGGATTTGGGTAATGAAAAACTGTTTTTT. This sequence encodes CANSLSPGDLGNEKLFF.

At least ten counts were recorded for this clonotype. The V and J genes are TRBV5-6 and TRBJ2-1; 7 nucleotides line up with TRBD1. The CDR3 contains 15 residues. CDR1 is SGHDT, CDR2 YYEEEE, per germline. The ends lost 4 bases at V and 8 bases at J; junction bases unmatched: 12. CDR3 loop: CASSTITGVLDEQFF. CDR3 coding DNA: TGTGCCAGCAGCACCATTACAGGGGTACTGGATGAGCAGTTCTTC.

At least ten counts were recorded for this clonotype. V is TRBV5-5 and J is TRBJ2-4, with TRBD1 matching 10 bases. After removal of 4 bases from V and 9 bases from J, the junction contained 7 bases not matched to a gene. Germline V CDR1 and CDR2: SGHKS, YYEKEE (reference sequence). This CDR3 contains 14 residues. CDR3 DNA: TGTGCCAGCAGCCCCGAGGGACAGGGGAGCATTCAGTACTTC. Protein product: CASSPEGQGSIQYF.

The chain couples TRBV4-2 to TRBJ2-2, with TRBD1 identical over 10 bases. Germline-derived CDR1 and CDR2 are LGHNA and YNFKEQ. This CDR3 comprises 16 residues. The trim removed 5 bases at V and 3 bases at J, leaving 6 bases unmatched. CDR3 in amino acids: CASSDRGRRDTGELFF. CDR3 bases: TGTGCCAGCAGCGACAGGGGGCGCCGGGACACCGGGGAGCTGTTTTTT.

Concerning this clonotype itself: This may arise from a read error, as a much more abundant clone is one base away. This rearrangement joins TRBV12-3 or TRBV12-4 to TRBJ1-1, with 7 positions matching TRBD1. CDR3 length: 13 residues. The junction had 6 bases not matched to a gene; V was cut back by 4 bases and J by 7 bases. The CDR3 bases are TGTGCCAGCAGTTACACAGGGGATAATGAAGCTTTCTTT. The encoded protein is CASSYTGDNEAFF.

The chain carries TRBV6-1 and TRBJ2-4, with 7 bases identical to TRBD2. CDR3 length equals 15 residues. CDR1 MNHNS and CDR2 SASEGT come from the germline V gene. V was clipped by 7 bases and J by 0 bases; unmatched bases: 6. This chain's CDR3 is CASKSRGEAKNIQYF. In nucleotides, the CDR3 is TGTGCCAGCAAGAGTCGGGGGGAAGCCAAAAACATTCAGTACTTC.

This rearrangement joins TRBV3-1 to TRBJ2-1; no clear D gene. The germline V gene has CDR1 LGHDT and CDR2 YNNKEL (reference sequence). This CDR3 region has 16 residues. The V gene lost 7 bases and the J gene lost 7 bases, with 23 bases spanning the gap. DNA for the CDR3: TGTGCCAGCATTACTACCCGACCGCCAGCTTGTAATGAGCAGTTCTTC. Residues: CASITTRPPACNEQFF.

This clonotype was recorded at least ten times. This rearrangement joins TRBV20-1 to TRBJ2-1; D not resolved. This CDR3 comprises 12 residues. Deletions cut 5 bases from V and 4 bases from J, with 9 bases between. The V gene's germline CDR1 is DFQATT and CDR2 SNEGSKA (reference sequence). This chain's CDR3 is CSASSEYNEQFF. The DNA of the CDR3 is TGCAGTGCTTCTTCTGAGTACAATGAGCAGTTCTTC.

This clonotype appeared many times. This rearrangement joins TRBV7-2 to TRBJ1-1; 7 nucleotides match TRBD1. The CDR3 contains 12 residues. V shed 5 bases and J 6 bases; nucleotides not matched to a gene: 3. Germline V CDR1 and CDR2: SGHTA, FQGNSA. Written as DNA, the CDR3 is TGTGCCAGCAGCGTTACAGGGGCTGAAGCTTTCTTT. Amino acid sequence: CASSVTGAEAFF.

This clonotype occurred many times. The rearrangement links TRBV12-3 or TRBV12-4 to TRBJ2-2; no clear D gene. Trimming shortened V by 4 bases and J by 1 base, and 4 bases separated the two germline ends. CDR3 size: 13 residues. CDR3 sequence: CASSWGNTGELFF. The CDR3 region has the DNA TGTGCCAGCAGTTGGGGGAACACCGGGGAGCTGTTTTTT.

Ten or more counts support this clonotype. The CDR3 region is CASSSRQGGETQYF. The DNA of the CDR3 is TGCGCCAGCAGCTCAAGACAGGGCGGAGAGACCCAGTACTTC. The chain carries TRBV5-1 and TRBJ2-5, with 7 bases fitting TRBD1. The length of the CDR3 is 14 residues. With V trimmed by 3 bases and J by 4 bases, 6 bases remained unmatched. The V gene's germline CDR1 is SGHRS and CDR2 YFSETQ.